This T cell receptor beta chain was captured in a study of human T cells and chemical hapten exposure. Background on the study: Patch testing placed 0.01% DPC on the upper back, with readings at 6 days.

TCRdb re-called the RACE reads through MiXCR, storing one row per CDR3 protein. The repertoire holds approximately 80,000 distinct CDR3 sequences, about a tenth seen once, with about 4% in the top ten. Per germline, CDR1 SGDLS and CDR2 YYNGEE. CDR3 length equals 14 residues. Trimming at V came to 4 bases and at J to 8 bases, leaving 8 bases not matched to a gene. Time point reported: patch test 3, about 24 weeks after DPC sensitization. The sample's treatment: therapeutic diphenylcyclopropenone sensitization with weekly scalp DPC. In its sample, this clonotype was seen a few times. The receptor was isolated from a woman in her fifties or sixties with alopecia areata. Some clones in this sample may be carry-over from other donors' samples. The input for sequencing was whole blood, taken in connection with sensitization to the hapten diphenylcyclopropenone (DPC). V is TRBV9 and J is TRBJ1-2; 10 bases agree with TRBD1. The CDR3 reads CASSTGTGAYGYTF. The CDR3 DNA sequence: TGTGCCAGCAGCACCGGGACAGGGGCCTACGGCTACACCTTC.